These T cell receptor beta chains were read from a single sample in a study of T-cell memory formation after mild COVID-19. MiXCR, applied by TCRdb to the 5' RACE reads, yields one record per CDR3 protein. The sample has fewer than 110,000 distinct CDR3 sequences; 14% are singletons. The specimen sequenced was PBMCs or a T cell subset sorted from them (not recorded which). These receptors originate from a man in his late teens or twenties who had mild COVID-19 (a few samples of this study predate the infection). Cell type and time point are not known. Each CDR3 is given with its conserved first and last residue. A D gene is named only where the DNA matches it firmly. Rows give clone size only sometimes, using once, few, many, or a class for an expanded clone.

D,V,size,J,CDR3,DNA
.,TRBV9,.,TRBJ1-1,CASSPPRSPEAFF,TGTGCCAGCAGCCCCCCGAGGAGTCCTGAAGCTTTCTTT
.,TRBV4-1,few,TRBJ2-5,CASSSVGQETQYF,TGCGCCAGCAGCTCCGTGGGCCAAGAGACCCAGTACTTC
.,TRBV6-6,few,TRBJ1-4,CASSLGLREKLFF,TGTGCCAGCAGTTTGGGGTTACGGGAAAAACTGTTTTTT
TRBD1,TRBV5-1,many,TRBJ1-6,CASSQTSGQGQNSPLHF,TGCGCCAGCAGCCAGACATCTGGACAGGGCCAAAATTCACCCCTCCACTTT
.,TRBV6-2/TRBV6-3,many,TRBJ1-5,CASSYSLGPYQPQHF,TGTGCCAGCAGTTACTCTCTGGGACCCTATCAGCCCCAGCATTTT
.,TRBV7-9,.,TRBJ2-1,CASSLAHRMRGGRNEQFF,TGTGCCAGCAGCTTAGCCCATCGGATGAGAGGGGGTCGAAATGAGCAGTTCTTC
.,TRBV6-2/TRBV6-3,.,TRBJ1-2,CASSGTGYYGYTF,TGTGCCAGCAGTGGGACGGGCTACTATGGCTACACCTTC
.,TRBV29-1,.,TRBJ1-1,CSVGSTGKTEAFF,TGCAGCGTTGGGTCAACAGGGAAGACTGAAGCTTTCTTT
.,TRBV29-1,.,TRBJ1-2,CSVEEPMMLYGYTF,TGCAGCGTTGAAGAGCCCATGATGCTCTATGGCTACACCTTC
.,TRBV27,.,TRBJ2-1,CASSGPTSGAFNEQFF,TGTGCCAGCAGTGGCCCGACTTCGGGAGCGTTCAATGAGCAGTTCTTC
.,TRBV15,few,TRBJ1-5,CATSREGFQPQHF,TGTGCCACCAGCAGAGAGGGTTTTCAGCCCCAGCATTTT
.,TRBV12-5,.,TRBJ2-3,CASGFSDTQYF,TGTGCTAGTGGTTTTAGCGATACGCAGTATTTT
TRBD1,TRBV15,few,TRBJ1-2,CATSRDFLIGQGVGYTF,TGTGCCACCAGCAGAGACTTTCTCATAGGACAGGGGGTTGGCTACACCTTC
TRBD1,TRBV10-3,.,TRBJ1-2,CAISESVTGRTNYGYTF,TGTGCCATCAGTGAGTCAGTGACAGGGAGAACCAACTATGGCTACACCTTC
.,TRBV5-1,few,TRBJ2-7,CASSLGLGDEQYF,TGCGCCAGCAGCTTGGGGCTAGGTGACGAGCAGTACTTC
.,TRBV15,many,TRBJ2-5,CATSRGGGAQETQYF,TGTGCCACCAGCAGAGGCGGTGGGGCCCAAGAGACCCAGTACTTC
.,TRBV2,many,TRBJ2-1,CASSAKPTSSYNEQFF,TGTGCCAGCAGCGCAAAGCCAACGAGCTCCTACAATGAGCAGTTCTTC
.,TRBV12-3/TRBV12-4,many,TRBJ2-2,CASSRSTGELFF,TGTGCCAGCAGTCGATCCACCGGGGAGCTGTTTTTT
.,TRBV3-1,.,TRBJ1-2,CASSQTGGILTFGYTF,TGTGCCAGCAGCCAGACCGGCGGGATCCTAACGTTTGGCTACACCTTC
TRBD2,TRBV7-3,.,TRBJ2-3,CASSPPPGLALGDTQYF,TGTGCCAGCAGCCCGCCACCGGGACTAGCCCTAGGGGATACGCAGTATTTT
TRBD1,TRBV24-1,many,TRBJ2-1,CATSDFEQGADNEQFF,TGTGCCACCAGTGATTTCGAGCAGGGGGCGGATAATGAGCAGTTCTTC
.,TRBV5-1,.,TRBJ2-3,CASSLALRTVSTPDTQYF,TGCGCCAGCAGCTTGGCCCTACGGACAGTCTCCACCCCAGATACGCAGTATTTT
.,TRBV9,many,TRBJ2-1,CASSPGSQQFF,TGTGCCAGCAGCCCAGGGTCCCAGCAGTTCTTC
.,TRBV29-1,.,TRBJ2-7,CSVELRGASSYEQYF,TGCAGCGTTGAACTAAGGGGGGCTAGCTCCTACGAGCAGTACTTC
.,TRBV6-5,few,TRBJ1-5,CASSYTGTQPQHF,TGTGCCAGCAGTTACACGGGTACTCAGCCCCAGCATTTT
.,TRBV12-3/TRBV12-4,.,TRBJ2-7,CASSPYGLTYEQYF,TGTGCCAGCAGCCCGTACGGACTGACCTACGAGCAGTACTTC
.,TRBV5-1,.,TRBJ1-1,CASGWGAGTEAFF,TGCGCCAGCGGCTGGGGGGCAGGCACTGAAGCTTTCTTT
TRBD2,TRBV5-4,.,TRBJ2-1,CASSGASGHNEQFF,TGTGCCAGCTCCGGGGCTAGCGGACACAATGAGCAGTTCTTC
TRBD2,TRBV7-9,few,TRBJ2-2,CAITSGGAGELFF,TGTGCCATCACTAGCGGCGGGGCCGGGGAGCTGTTTTTT